This T cell receptor (beta chain) emerged from a study of blood T cell repertoires in COVID-19. In the study overall: Samples of COVID-19 (acute and convalescent) were obtained from the United States, Italy and Spain. From T cells, B-cell-depleted T cells, or PBMCs came the material, which was cDNA or gDNA.

The CDR3 length is 13 residues. V trimming: 8 bases; J trimming: 6 bases; junction bases outside the gene matches: 5. In the study's own analysis: It was from reference gene primer amplification that nucleated cell counts were estimated. Data came from immunoSEQ multiplex PCR; TCRdb stores just in-frame clones and leaves some out. The D gene and trimming were derived from the DNA, and the V and J assignments and clone size from that table. In the table there are approximately 400,000 clones, approximately 80% of which are singletons. The chain carries TRBV12-3 or TRBV12-4 and TRBJ2-2; TRBD1 matches 8 bases. The receptor's source is a human donor with acute or convalescent COVID-19. The donor label of this sample is uncertain. The sequenced sample was peripheral blood. CDR3 sequence: CASDDRGAGELFF. The CDR3 DNA reads as TGTGCCAGCGACGACAGGGGAGCCGGGGAGCTGTTTTTT.